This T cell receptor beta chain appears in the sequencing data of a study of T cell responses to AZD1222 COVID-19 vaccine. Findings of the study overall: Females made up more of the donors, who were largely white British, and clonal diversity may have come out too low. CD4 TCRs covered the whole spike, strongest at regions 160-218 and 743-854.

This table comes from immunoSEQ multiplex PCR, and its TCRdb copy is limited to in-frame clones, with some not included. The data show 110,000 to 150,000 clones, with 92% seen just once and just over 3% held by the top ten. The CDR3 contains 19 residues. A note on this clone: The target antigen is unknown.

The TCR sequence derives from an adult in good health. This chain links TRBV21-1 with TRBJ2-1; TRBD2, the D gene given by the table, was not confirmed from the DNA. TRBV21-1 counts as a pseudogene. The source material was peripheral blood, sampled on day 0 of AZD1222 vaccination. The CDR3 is CASSNCPSGGRGLDNEQFF. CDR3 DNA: TGTGCCAGCAGCAATTGCCCCAGCGGGGGGCGTGGACTGGACAATGAGCAGTTCTTC.